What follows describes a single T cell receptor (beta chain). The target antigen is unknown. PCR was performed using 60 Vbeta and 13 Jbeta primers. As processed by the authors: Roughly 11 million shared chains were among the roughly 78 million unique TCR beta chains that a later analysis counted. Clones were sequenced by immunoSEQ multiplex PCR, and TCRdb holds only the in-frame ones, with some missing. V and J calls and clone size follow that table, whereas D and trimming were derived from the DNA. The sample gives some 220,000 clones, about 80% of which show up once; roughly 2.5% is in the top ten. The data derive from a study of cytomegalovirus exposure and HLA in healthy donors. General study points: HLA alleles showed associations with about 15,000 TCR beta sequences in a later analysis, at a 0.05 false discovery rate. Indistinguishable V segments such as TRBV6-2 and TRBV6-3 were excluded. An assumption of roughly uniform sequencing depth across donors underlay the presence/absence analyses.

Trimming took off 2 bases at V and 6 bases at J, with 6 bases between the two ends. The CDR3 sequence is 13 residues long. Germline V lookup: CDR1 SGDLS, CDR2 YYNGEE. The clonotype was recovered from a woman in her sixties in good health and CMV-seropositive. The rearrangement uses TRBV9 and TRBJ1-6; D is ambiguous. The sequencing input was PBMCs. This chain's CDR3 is CASSVTTNSPLHF. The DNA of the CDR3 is TGTGCCAGCAGCGTTACTACTAATTCACCCCTCCACTTT. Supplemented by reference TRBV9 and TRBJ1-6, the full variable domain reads DSGVTQTPKHLITATGQRVTLRCSPRSGDLSVYWYQQSLDQGLQFLIQYYNGEERAKGNILERFSAQQFPDLHSELNLSSLELGDSALYFCASSVTTNSPLHFGNGTRLTVT.